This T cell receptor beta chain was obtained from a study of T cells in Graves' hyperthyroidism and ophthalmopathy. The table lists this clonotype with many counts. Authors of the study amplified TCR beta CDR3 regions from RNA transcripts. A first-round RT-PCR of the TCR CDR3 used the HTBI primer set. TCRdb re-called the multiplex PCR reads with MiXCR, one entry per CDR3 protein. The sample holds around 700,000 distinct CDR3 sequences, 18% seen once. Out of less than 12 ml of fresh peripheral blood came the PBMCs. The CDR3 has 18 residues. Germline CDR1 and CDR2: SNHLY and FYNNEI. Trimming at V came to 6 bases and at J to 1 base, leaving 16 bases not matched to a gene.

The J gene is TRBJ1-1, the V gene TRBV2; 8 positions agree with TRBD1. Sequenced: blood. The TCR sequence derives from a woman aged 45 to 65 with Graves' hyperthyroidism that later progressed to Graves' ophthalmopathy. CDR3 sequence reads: CASRRSDREWPQNTEAFF. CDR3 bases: TGTGCCAGCAGGAGATCGGACAGGGAGTGGCCGCAGAACACTGAAGCTTTCTTT.